The rows below give T cell receptor beta chains drawn from one sample of a study of blood T cell repertoires in COVID-19. Clones were sequenced by immunoSEQ multiplex PCR, and TCRdb holds only the in-frame ones, with some missing. This sample has roughly 250,000 clones, with about 85% found just once. Source material: peripheral blood. These receptors came from a man aged 35-49 years with acute or convalescent COVID-19. Both conserved end residues are part of each CDR3. The D gene is left open where the match is weak. Expanded clones are given a class, and other clones once, few, many or no size at all.

DNA,CDR3,D,J,V,size
TGTGCCAGCAGCCGTACAGAAACGGACACTGAAGCTTTCTTT,CASSRTETDTEAFF,-,TRBJ1-1,TRBV7-9,few
TGTGCCAGCAGTTATACTGAGCGGAACACTGAAGCTTTCTTT,CASSYTERNTEAFF,-,TRBJ1-1,TRBV5-4,-
TGTGCCAGCAGCTTAGATCCCCCCGGGGACAGGGGGCGGTTGTCCTATGGCTACACCTTC,CASSLDPPGDRGRLSYGYTF,TRBD1,TRBJ1-2,TRBV11-2,-
TGTGCCAGCAGGGAGGCAGTCGATGAAAAACTGTTTTTT,CASREAVDEKLFF,-,TRBJ1-4,TRBV6-5,few
TGTGCCAGCAGCTTAGCCAGGGGTGGCTACACCTTC,CASSLARGGYTF,-,TRBJ1-2,TRBV13,few
TGTGCCAGCTCACCACCGAGCACCGAGAACACTGAAGCTTTCTTT,CASSPPSTENTEAFF,-,TRBJ1-1,TRBV18,-
TGTGCCACCAGTGATTTGGCTTTCGGGAGCTCCTACAATGAGCAGTTCTTC,CATSDLAFGSSYNEQFF,-,TRBJ2-1,TRBV24-1,-
TGTGCCAGCAGACGTGACGAGGGCTATGGCTACACCTTC,CASRRDEGYGYTF,-,TRBJ1-2,TRBV6-1,once
TGTGCCAGCAGCCTGCAGGGCGACGGCTACACCTTC,CASSLQGDGYTF,-,TRBJ1-2,TRBV21-1,once
TGTGCCTGGAGTGGATTCAAGGCAGGGGGCAGCTACGAGCAGTACTTC,CAWSGFKAGGSYEQYF,TRBD1,TRBJ2-7,TRBV30,-
TGCGCCAGCAGTGGGACAGGAGGTCTTGAGGGAAACGAAGCTTTCTTT,CASSGTGGLEGNEAFF,TRBD1,TRBJ1-1,TRBV5-1,-
TGTGCCAGCAGCCAAGAGGTACTAGTGGGCGAGCAGTACTTC,CASSQEVLVGEQYF,-,TRBJ2-7,TRBV4-2,-
TGTGCCAGCAGCTTGTTACTAGCGGGCACAGATACGCAGTATTTT,CASSLLLAGTDTQYF,TRBD2,TRBJ2-3,TRBV7-9,-
TGTGCCAGCAGCGCCGGAGATCTATTCCAAGAGACCCAGTACTTC,CASSAGDLFQETQYF,-,TRBJ2-5,TRBV11-2,-